This TCR beta chain was sequenced for a study of blood T cell repertoires in COVID-19. Overall study context: PBMCs, B-cell-depleted T cells, or T cells were the source of the cDNA or gDNA that made up the material.

The germline CDR1 and CDR2 sequences are MNHEY and SVGAGI. V was cut by 8 bases and J by 1 base, with 11 bases left in between. This CDR3 is built from 13 residues. In the source study's methods: Counts of nucleated cells, estimated from reference gene primer amplification, were obtained. Sequencing used immunoSEQ multiplex PCR; TCRdb keeps in-frame clones, though not all of them. V and J calls and clone size follow that table, whereas D and trimming were derived from the DNA. Altogether roughly 250,000 clones are present, about 83% being singletons, with the ten largest covering about 3.6%. Participants had their cohort set by participant-reported clinical history. Exposed volunteers were people who met a COVID-19 case within 2 weeks before study entry.

Sample: PBMCs or T cells enriched from blood (not recorded which). The TCR comes from a middle-aged woman who had been exposed to COVID-19. The rearrangement joins TRBV6-5 to TRBJ2-5; tentatively, D is TRBD2 (5 bases). The CDR3 nucleotides read TGTGCCAGCGGGCCCCGGGGCCAAGAGACCCAGTACTTC. The encoded protein is CASGPRGQETQYF.